Here is one T cell receptor beta chain with its context. Its matching antigen is unknown. The source of the sample is a study of cytomegalovirus exposure and HLA in healthy donors. The PCR had 60 Vbeta and 13 Jbeta primers. TCRdb's table, derived via immunoSEQ multiplex PCR, lists solely in-frame clones and lacks some. The sample comprises under 200,000 clones, about two thirds of which are singletons, and 3.5% to 5.5% rests with the top ten. Donors were nominally healthy when sampled, though unrecorded immune exposures were likely. Study-wide results and caveats: A few of the chains that were CMV-associated were confirmed in vitro to be specific for CMV antigens. High sensitivity and specificity were reportedly achieved when the classifier diagnosed cytomegalovirus status. Later, an analysis showed that TCR beta chains associated with HLA were more clonally expanded than others that were equally common.

The CDR3 covers 14 residues. V was trimmed by 2 bases and J by 8 bases, leaving 18 bases between them. Germline V CDR1 and CDR2: GTSNPN, SVGIG (reference sequence). The V gene is TRBV30, the J gene TRBJ1-2; D ambiguous. The sample was PBMCs. This sequence was found in a woman younger than 30 in good health and CMV-seropositive. The CDR3: CAWSPIGEGEGYTF. The CDR3 DNA follows: TGTGCCTGGAGTCCCATCGGGGAAGGCGAAGGCTACACCTTC.